The 32 T cell receptor beta chains given below trace back to one sample, sequenced in a study of cytomegalovirus exposure and HLA in healthy donors. Libraries were prepared by immunoSEQ multiplex PCR; TCRdb keeps only in-frame clonotypes and omits some of them. Found here are around 220,000 clones, 88% of them singletons; the top ten hold over 2.5%. Input material: PBMCs. The receptors stem from a woman aged 18-30 years in good health and CMV-seronegative.

This rearrangement joins TRBV19 to TRBJ2-3; 7 nucleotides match TRBD2. The germline CDR1 and CDR2 sequences are LNHDA and SQIVND (reference sequence). The CDR3 spans 16 residues. The junction had 10 bases not matched to a gene; V was cut back by 3 bases and J by 4 bases. CDR3 nucleotide sequence: TGTGCCAGTAGTATTCGGGGAGGGAATACCCCAGATACGCAGTATTTT. It translates to CASSIRGGNTPDTQYF.

J is TRBJ2-2 and V is TRBV5-4; 9 nucleotides agree with TRBD2. This CDR3 region has 15 residues. Germline loops: CDR1 SGHNT, CDR2 YYREEE (reference sequence). J gave up 0 bases and V 5 bases, and 2 bases lay outside the gene matches. CDR3: CASRTSGANTGELFF. As DNA, the CDR3 is TGTGCCAGCAGGACTAGCGGAGCGAACACCGGGGAGCTGTTTTTT.

This sequence joins TRBV11-2 and TRBJ2-5; D is possibly TRBD2 (5 bases). This CDR3 has 14 amino acids. Per germline, CDR1 SGHAT and CDR2 FQNNGV. The ends were cut back, 5 bases at V and 2 bases at J, with 12 bases in the middle. CDR3 in DNA: TGTGCCAGCAGCAGATGGAGGAGTCAAGAGACCCAGTACTTC. Its protein is CASSRWRSQETQYF.

The V and J genes are TRBV27 and TRBJ2-7; possibly TRBD1 for D (6 bases). V was pared by 5 bases and J by 7 bases, with 18 bases between. The CDR3 is 14 residues long. Germline CDR1 reads MNHEY; CDR2 reads SMNVEV (reference sequence). The CDR3 nucleotides read TGTGCCAGCAGTCTCGGGGCAGGGGCCGGGGAGCAGTACTTC. It yields the protein CASSLGAGAGEQYF.

V usage is TRBV2 and J usage is TRBJ1-1; D is perhaps TRBD1 (6 bases). V lost 6 bases and J lost 1, with 15 bases in between. Germline CDR1 and CDR2: SNHLY and FYNNEI. This CDR3 is built from 15 residues. CDR3 coding DNA: TGTGCCAGCAGAGAACCTACGACAGGGAACACTGAAGCTTTCTTT. Its protein product is CASREPTTGNTEAFF.

The rearrangement uses TRBV7-9 and TRBJ2-3; 13 bases map to TRBD2. The trim removed 5 bases at V and 4 bases at J, leaving 6 bases unmatched. This CDR3 is built from 16 residues. Germline CDR1 SEHNR, CDR2 FQNEAQ (reference sequence). CDR3 nucleotide sequence: TGTGCCAGCAGCCCCTCGGGACTAGCGGGACCAGATACGCAGTATTTT. It yields the protein CASSPSGLAGPDTQYF.

This chain joins TRBV4-2 and TRBJ2-3; the match to TRBD2 covers 9 bases. The length of the CDR3 is 20 residues. Germline assignment: CDR1 LGHNA and CDR2 YNFKEQ. Germline trimming cut 2 bases from V and 4 bases from J; bases unmatched to any gene: 19. The CDR3 bases are TGTGCCAGCAGCCAAAATCGAGGGGCGGGAGGGCGGGACTCCGCAGATACGCAGTATTTT. This gives the protein CASSQNRGAGGRDSADTQYF.

CDR3 amino acids: CASSPPGRVTDTQYF. The CDR3 nucleotides are TGTGCCAGCAGCCCACCCGGCCGGGTCACAGATACGCAGTATTTT. The rearrangement links TRBV7-9 to TRBJ2-3; D remains ambiguous. Germline CDR1 and CDR2: SEHNR and FQNEAQ (reference sequence). Trimming stripped 5 bases from V and 2 bases from J, with 14 bases between. This CDR3 is built from 15 residues. The variable domain in full, with the rest retrieved from reference TRBV7-9 and TRBJ2-3, is DTGVSQNPRHKITKRGQNVTFRCDPISEHNRLYWYRQTLGQGPEFLTYFQNEAQLEKSRLLSDRFSAERPKGSFSTLEIQRTEQGDSAMYLCASSPPGRVTDTQYFGPGTRLTVL.

V and J are TRBV11-2 and TRBJ2-1, with TRBD2 as a possible D gene (6 bases). This CDR3 region has 14 residues. The germline V gene encodes CDR1 SGHAT and CDR2 FQNNGV. Trimming took 3 bases from V and 9 from J, leaving 15 bases between them. Written as DNA, the CDR3 is TGTGCCAGCAGCTTGATTCGGGAGCATAGTGAGCAGTTCTTC. As protein: CASSLIREHSEQFF.

V is TRBV7-9 and J is TRBJ1-3; unclear D gene. Germline loops: CDR1 SEHNR, CDR2 FQNEAQ (reference sequence). Trimming left V 4 bases short and J 4 bases short, with 11 bases between. The CDR3 consists of 14 residues. The CDR3 region has the DNA TGTGCCAGCAGCTCCCCGAACACCGGAAACACCATATATTTT. Its translation: CASSSPNTGNTIYF.

The chain has TRBV15 and TRBJ2-3; TRBD2 might be the D (7 bases). CDR3 length equals 16 residues. Trimming cost V 3 bases and J 6 bases, with 19 bases left between them. The germline V gene has CDR1 LNHNV and CDR2 YYDKDF (reference sequence). CDR3 residues: CATSSARGGATDTQYF. The CDR3 region has the DNA TGTGCCACCAGCAGTGCCCGAGGGGGGGCTACCGATACGCAGTATTTT.

Notes on this clone: The sample has other DNA sequences that encode this CDR3 too. V and J are TRBV28 and TRBJ2-7, with D perhaps TRBD1 (5 bases). The germline V and J ends were trimmed by 4 bases and 4 bases, with 8 bases remaining between them. Germline assignment: CDR1 MDHEN and CDR2 SYDVKM. CDR3 length: 12 amino acids. The DNA of the CDR3 is TGTGCCAGCAGTTCCACAGGATACGAGCAGTACTTC. It encodes CASSSTGYEQYF. The full variable domain, in which reference TRBV28 and TRBJ2-7 provide the parts outside the CDR3, is DVKVTQSSRYLVKRTGEKVFLECVQDMDHENMFWYRQDPGLGLRLIYFSYDVKMKEKGDIPEGYSVSREKKERFSLILESASTNQTSMYLCASSSTGYEQYFGPGTRLTVT.

This sequence joins TRBV5-1 and TRBJ2-2; D remains ambiguous. The CDR3 loop spans 14 amino acids. Germline CDR1 SGHRS, CDR2 YFSETQ. Trimming removed 4 bases at V and 2 bases at J, with 9 bases between. CDR3 bases: TGCGCCAGCAGCCCGTACTCTAACACCGGGGAGCTGTTTTTT. Translated, it gives CASSPYSNTGELFF.

This clone has a single count. This chain uses TRBV19 with TRBJ1-2; D remains unclear. V was clipped by 9 bases and J by 8 bases, with 22 bases between them. CDR3 length: 14 amino acids. Germline assignment: CDR1 LNHDA and CDR2 SQIVND (reference sequence). The CDR3 protein is CASGSGQLILGYTF. The CDR3 bases are TGTGCCAGCGGCAGCGGGCAGTTGATCCTGGGCTACACCTTC.

This sequence joins TRBV6-5 and TRBJ1-1, with 12 bases identical to TRBD1. J was trimmed by 4 bases and V by 6 bases; bases with no gene match: 3. This CDR3 spans 14 amino acids. Germline V gives CDR1 MNHEY, CDR2 SVGAGI. CDR3 amino acids: CASRGTGGATEAFF. The CDR3 region has the DNA TGTGCCAGCAGGGGGACAGGGGGCGCCACTGAAGCTTTCTTT.

CDR3 nucleotide sequence: TGTGCCAGCAGCATTTTTGGGGGCGAAAGCACCTACAATGAGCAGTTCTTC. Translation gives CASSIFGGESTYNEQFF. The V gene is TRBV27, the J gene TRBJ2-1; perhaps TRBD1 as D (6 bases). Germline V gene data show CDR1 as MNHEY and CDR2 as SMNVEV (reference sequence). V lost 6 bases and J lost 2, with 20 bases in between. The CDR3 is made up of 17 amino acids.

V gene TRBV7-9 combines with J gene TRBJ2-1; TRBD2 matches 13 bases. The junction had 6 bases not matched to a gene; V was cut back by 0 bases and J by 7 bases. CDR1 and CDR2 from the germline V gene are SEHNR and FQNEAQ (reference sequence). This CDR3 region has 17 residues. The CDR3 nucleotides read TGTGCCAGCAGCTTAGCGACGACTAGCGGGAGGATGAATGAGCAGTTCTTC. It codes for CASSLATTSGRMNEQFF.

V gene TRBV5-4 combines with J gene TRBJ1-1, with 8 bases matching TRBD1. The CDR3 runs to 14 residues. V shed 2 bases and J 5 bases; nucleotides not matched to a gene: 5. CDR1 and CDR2 from the germline V gene are SGHNT and YYREEE (reference sequence). In DNA form, the CDR3 reads TGTGCCAGCAGCTTCACCAGACAGGGGACTGAAGCTTTCTTT. Its translation is CASSFTRQGTEAFF.

The chain employs TRBV4-2 and TRBJ2-3; 8 nucleotides align to TRBD2. V lost 1 base, J lost 5 bases, and 8 bases stayed unmatched. The length of the CDR3 is 16 residues. CDR1 and CDR2 (germline): LGHNA, YNFKEQ. CDR3 sequence reads: CASSQGAGAAGDTQYF. The CDR3 DNA reads TGTGCCAGCAGCCAAGGAGCGGGGGCTGCGGGAGATACGCAGTATTTT.

This clone was recorded a few times. V usage is TRBV6-5 and J usage is TRBJ2-7; a possible D gene is TRBD2 (6 bases). Germline V gene sequence: CDR1 MNHEY, CDR2 SVGAGI. With 7 bases removed from V and 7 bases from J, the gap between germline ends came to 23 bases. CDR3 size: 15 residues. CDR3 bases: TGTGCCAGCACCTTTACTGGCGGGGTCCTTGAGGAGCAGTACTTC. Translation gives CASTFTGGVLEEQYF.

The rearrangement joins TRBV1 to TRBJ2-7; the D call of TRBD2 is as the table states it, not checked on the DNA. TRBV1 has pseudogene status. This CDR3 region has 17 residues. CDR3 sequence: CTSSRETEREWCYEQYF. The DNA for the CDR3 is TGCACCAGCAGCCGCGAGACCGAGCGGGAGTGGTGCTACGAGCAGTACTTC.

The rearrangement joins TRBV18 to TRBJ2-2, with TRBD2 matching 12 bases. The V gene end was trimmed by 2 bases and the J gene end by 7 bases; junction bases not matched to a gene: 2. Germline CDR1 KGHSH, CDR2 LQKENI. CDR3 length: 15 residues. CDR3 amino acids: CASSPGLAGLGELFF. CDR3 in DNA: TGTGCCAGCTCACCAGGACTAGCGGGACTCGGGGAGCTGTTTTTT.

The gene calls are TRBV27 and TRBJ2-3, with 9 bases matching TRBD2. V gave up 7 bases and J gave up 2 bases; unmatched junction bases: 13. The CDR3 is made up of 17 amino acids. Per the germline V gene, CDR1 is MNHEY and CDR2 is SMNVEV (reference sequence). Here the CDR3 DNA reads TGTGCCAGCACTAGGAGATTGACTAGCGGTTTCACAGATACGCAGTATTTT. It specifies CASTRRLTSGFTDTQYF.

A few counts support this clone. The gene calls are TRBV7-9 and TRBJ1-1; D not resolved. The CDR3 runs to 11 residues. Trimming shortened V by 11 bases and J by 7 bases, and 14 bases separated the two germline ends. The germline V gene has CDR1 SEHNR and CDR2 FQNEAQ (reference sequence). As DNA, the CDR3 is TGTGCCGCAACCGGTCCCAATGAAGCTTTCTTT. Protein: CAATGPNEAFF.

The rearrangement joins TRBV6-5 to TRBJ2-7; no clear D gene. Trimming removed 0 bases at V and 4 bases at J, with 7 bases between. The CDR3 extends over 13 amino acids. Looked up from germline, CDR1 is MNHEY and CDR2 is SVGAGI. CDR3 coding DNA: TGTGCCAGCAGTTACTCTGGAGTTTACGAGCAGTACTTC. Translating it yields CASSYSGVYEQYF.

The chain uses TRBV20-1 and TRBJ2-7; possibly TRBD2 for D (6 bases). The CDR3 runs to 10 residues. From germline, CDR1 is DFQATT and CDR2 SNEGSKA (reference sequence). This CDR3 is CSAGPYEQYF. CDR3 nucleotides: TGCAGCGCGGGACCCTACGAGCAGTACTTC.

V and J are TRBV10-2 and TRBJ1-2, with D unclear. V was pared by 0 bases and J by 2 bases, with 10 bases between. The CDR3 has 15 residues. The germline gives CDR1 WSHSY, CDR2 SAAADI. The CDR3, as DNA: TGCGCCAGCAGTGAGTCAACTGAGTTAAACTATGGCTACACCTTC. Protein product: CASSESTELNYGYTF.

The chain recombines TRBV28 with TRBJ1-2; TRBD1 agrees at 7 bases. The germline CDR1 and CDR2 sequences are MDHEN and SYDVKM. V shed 7 bases and J 5 bases; nucleotides not matched to a gene: 13. This CDR3 region has 15 residues. The CDR3 DNA is TGTGCCAGCAACCTAAGACAGGGCTCTGAATATGGCTACACCTTC. As protein: CASNLRQGSEYGYTF.

The CDR3 DNA reads TGTGCCAGTGATGCGGGGGGCTCCTACAATGAGCAGTTCTTC. It codes for CASDAGGSYNEQFF. The J gene is TRBJ2-1, the V gene TRBV19; 8 bases are a match to TRBD2. Looked up from germline, CDR1 is LNHDA and CDR2 is SQIVND (reference sequence). The V and J ends lost 8 bases and 0 bases, in that order; junction bases with no gene match: 3. CDR3 length equals 14 residues.

The V and J genes are TRBV7-8 and TRBJ2-3, with D maybe TRBD1 (8 bases). V lost 7 bases and J 1 base, leaving 15 bases between the germline ends. Looked up from germline, CDR1 is SGHVS and CDR2 is FQNEAQ. This CDR3 comprises 15 residues. This chain's CDR3 is CASTRTGRGTDTQYF. In DNA form, the CDR3 reads TGTGCCAGCACCCGGACAGGGAGGGGCACAGATACGCAGTATTTT.

J is TRBJ1-1 and V is TRBV5-1, with D perhaps matching TRBD1 (5 bases). Germline CDR1 SGHRS, CDR2 YFSETQ. Trimming took 3 bases from V and 0 from J, leaving 12 bases between them. The CDR3 consists of 15 residues. Here the CDR3 reads CASSSAGNLNTEAFF. The DNA of the CDR3 is TGCGCCAGCAGCTCCGCAGGGAACCTGAACACTGAAGCTTTCTTT.

V is TRBV5-4 and J is TRBJ2-7; TRBD2 matches 8 bases. The CDR3 runs 14 residues. J was trimmed by 0 bases and V by 4 bases; bases with no gene match: 3. Germline values: CDR1 SGHNT, CDR2 YYREEE (reference sequence). The CDR3 coding sequence is TGTGCCAGCAGCCCTAGCGGGTTCTCCTACGAGCAGTACTTC. It encodes CASSPSGFSYEQYF.